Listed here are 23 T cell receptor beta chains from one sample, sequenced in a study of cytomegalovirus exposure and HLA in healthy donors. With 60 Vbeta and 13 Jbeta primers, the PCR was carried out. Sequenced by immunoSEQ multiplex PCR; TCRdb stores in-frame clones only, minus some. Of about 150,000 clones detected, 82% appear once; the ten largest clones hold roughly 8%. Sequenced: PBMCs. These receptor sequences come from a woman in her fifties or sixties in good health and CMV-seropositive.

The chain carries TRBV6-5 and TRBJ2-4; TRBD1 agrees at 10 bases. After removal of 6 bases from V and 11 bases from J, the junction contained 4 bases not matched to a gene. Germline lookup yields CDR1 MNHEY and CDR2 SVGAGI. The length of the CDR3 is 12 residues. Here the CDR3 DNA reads TGTGCCAGCAGAACGACAGGGGGCCTTCAGTACTTC. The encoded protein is CASRTTGGLQYF.

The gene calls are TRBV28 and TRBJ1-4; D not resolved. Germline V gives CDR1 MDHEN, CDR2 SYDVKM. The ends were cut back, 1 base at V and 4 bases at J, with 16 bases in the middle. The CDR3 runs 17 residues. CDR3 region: CASSLSTPLRVNEKLFF. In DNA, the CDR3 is TGTGCCAGCAGTTTATCGACCCCCCTGAGGGTTAATGAAAAACTGTTTTTT.

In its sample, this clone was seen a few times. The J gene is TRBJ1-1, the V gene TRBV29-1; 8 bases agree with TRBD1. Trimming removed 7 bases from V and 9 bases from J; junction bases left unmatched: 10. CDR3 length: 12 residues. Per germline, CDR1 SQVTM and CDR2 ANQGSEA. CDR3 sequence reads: CSARTGPEKAFF. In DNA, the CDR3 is TGCAGCGCCAGGACAGGGCCTGAGAAAGCTTTCTTT.

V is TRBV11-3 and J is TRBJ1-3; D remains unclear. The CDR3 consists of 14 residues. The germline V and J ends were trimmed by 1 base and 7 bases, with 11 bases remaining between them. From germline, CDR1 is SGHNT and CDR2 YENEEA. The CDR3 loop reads CASSLGPEANTIYF. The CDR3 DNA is TGTGCCAGCAGCTTAGGCCCGGAGGCGAACACCATATATTTT.

The CDR3 sequence is CASGHRGYGYTF. The CDR3 nucleotides are TGTGCCAGCGGGCATAGGGGCTATGGCTACACCTTC. The chain links TRBV2 to TRBJ1-2, with a possible D match to TRBD1 (5 bases). V was shortened by 8 bases and J by 4 bases, with 11 bases between the two germline ends. Germline V lookup: CDR1 SNHLY, CDR2 FYNNEI. This CDR3 contains 12 residues.

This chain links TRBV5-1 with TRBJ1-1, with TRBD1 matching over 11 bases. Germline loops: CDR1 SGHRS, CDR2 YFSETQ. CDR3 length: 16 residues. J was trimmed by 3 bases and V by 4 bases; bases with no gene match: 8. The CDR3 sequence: CASSERTGGMDTEAFF. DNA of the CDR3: TGCGCCAGCAGCGAAAGGACAGGGGGCATGGACACTGAAGCTTTCTTT.

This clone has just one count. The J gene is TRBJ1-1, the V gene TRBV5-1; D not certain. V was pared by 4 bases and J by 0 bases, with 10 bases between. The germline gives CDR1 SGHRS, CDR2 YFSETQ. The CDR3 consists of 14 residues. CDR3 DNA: TGCGCCAGCAGCCCGGAGAGGGTGAACACTGAAGCTTTCTTT. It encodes CASSPERVNTEAFF. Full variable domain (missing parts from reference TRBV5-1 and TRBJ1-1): KAGVTQTPRYLIKTRGQQVTLSCSPISGHRSVSWYQQTPGQGLQFLFEYFSETQRNKGNFPGRFSGRQFSNSRSEMNVSTLELGDSALYLCASSPERVNTEAFFGQGTRLTVV.

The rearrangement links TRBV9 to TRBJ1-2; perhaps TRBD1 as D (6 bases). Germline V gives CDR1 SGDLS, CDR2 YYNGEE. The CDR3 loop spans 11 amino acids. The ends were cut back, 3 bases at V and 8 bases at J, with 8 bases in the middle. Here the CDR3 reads CASSAGEGYTF. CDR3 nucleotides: TGTGCCAGCAGCGCAGGGGAGGGCTACACCTTC.

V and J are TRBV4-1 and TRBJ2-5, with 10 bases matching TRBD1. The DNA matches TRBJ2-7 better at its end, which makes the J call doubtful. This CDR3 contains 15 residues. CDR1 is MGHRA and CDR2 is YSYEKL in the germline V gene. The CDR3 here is CASSQVWDRGYEQYF. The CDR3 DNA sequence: TGCGCCAGCAGCCAAGTCTGGGACAGGGGCTACGAGCAGTACTTC.

The DNA of the CDR3 is TGTGCCAGCAGCTTAGCTGCTGATTCACAGGCCGGGCAGCCCCAGCATTTT. Amino acid sequence: CASSLAADSQAGQPQHF. V and J are TRBV7-9 and TRBJ1-5; a weak D match, TRBD1 (5 bases). CDR1 and CDR2 from the germline V gene are SEHNR and FQNEAQ (reference sequence). This CDR3 region has 17 residues. Trimming left V 0 bases short and J 7 bases short, with 19 bases between.

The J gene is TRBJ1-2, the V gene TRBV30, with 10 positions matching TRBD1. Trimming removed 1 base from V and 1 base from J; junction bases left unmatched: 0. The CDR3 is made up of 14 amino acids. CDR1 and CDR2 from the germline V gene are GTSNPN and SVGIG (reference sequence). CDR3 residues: CAWSGDRGNYGYTF. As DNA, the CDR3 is TGTGCCTGGAGTGGGGACAGGGGTAACTATGGCTACACCTTC.

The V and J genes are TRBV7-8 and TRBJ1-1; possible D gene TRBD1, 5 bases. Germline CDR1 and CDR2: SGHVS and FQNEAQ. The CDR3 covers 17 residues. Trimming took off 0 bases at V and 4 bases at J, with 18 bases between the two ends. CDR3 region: CASSLATGPRRGTEAFF. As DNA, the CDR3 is TGTGCCAGCAGCTTAGCGACGGGACCTCGGCGGGGCACTGAAGCTTTCTTT.

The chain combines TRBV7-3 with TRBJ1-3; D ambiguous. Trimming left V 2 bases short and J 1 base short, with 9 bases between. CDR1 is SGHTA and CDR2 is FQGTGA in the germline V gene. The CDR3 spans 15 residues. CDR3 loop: CASSLAGQSGNTIYF. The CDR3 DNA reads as TGTGCCAGCAGCTTAGCGGGTCAGTCTGGAAACACCATATATTTT.

As DNA, the CDR3 is TGCGCCAGCAGCTTGCAGGGGCAATCTGGAAACACCATATATTTT. Translating it yields CASSLQGQSGNTIYF. The rearrangement links TRBV5-1 to TRBJ1-3; D possibly corresponds to TRBD1 (6 bases). V was shortened by 1 base and J by 1 base, with 9 bases between the two germline ends. Germline V gives CDR1 SGHRS, CDR2 YFSETQ. There are 15 residues in the CDR3.

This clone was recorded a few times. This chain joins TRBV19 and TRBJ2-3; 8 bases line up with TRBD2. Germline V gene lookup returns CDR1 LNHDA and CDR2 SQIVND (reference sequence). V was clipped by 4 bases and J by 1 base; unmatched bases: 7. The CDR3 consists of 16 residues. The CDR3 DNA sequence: TGTGCCAGTAGTAGCGTACGGCGGGGGGGCACAGATACGCAGTATTTT. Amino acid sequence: CASSSVRRGGTDTQYF. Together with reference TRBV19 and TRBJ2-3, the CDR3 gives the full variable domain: DGGITQSPKYLFRKEGQNVTLSCEQNLNHDAMYWYRQDPGQGLRLIYYSQIVNDFQKGDIAEGYSVSREKKESFPLTVTSAQKNPTAFYLCASSSVRRGGTDTQYFGPGTRLTVL.

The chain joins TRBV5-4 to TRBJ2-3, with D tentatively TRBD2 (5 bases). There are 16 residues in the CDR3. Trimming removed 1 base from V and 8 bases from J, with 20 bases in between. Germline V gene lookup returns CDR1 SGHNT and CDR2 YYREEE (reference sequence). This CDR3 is CASSLPGSRDFGTQYF. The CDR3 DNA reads TGTGCCAGCAGCTTGCCCGGTAGCCGGGATTTTGGTACGCAGTATTTT. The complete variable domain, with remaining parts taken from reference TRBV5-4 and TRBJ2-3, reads ETGVTQSPTHLIKTRGQQVTLRCSSQSGHNTVSWYQQALGQGPQFIFQYYREEENGRGNFPPRFSGLQFPNYSSELNVNALELDDSALYLCASSLPGSRDFGTQYFGPGTRLTVL.

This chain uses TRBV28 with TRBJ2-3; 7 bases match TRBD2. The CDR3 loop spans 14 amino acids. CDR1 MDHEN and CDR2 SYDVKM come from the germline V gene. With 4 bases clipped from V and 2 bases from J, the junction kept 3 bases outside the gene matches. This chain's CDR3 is CASSYRDYTDTQYF. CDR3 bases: TGTGCCAGCAGTTACCGGGACTACACAGATACGCAGTATTTT.

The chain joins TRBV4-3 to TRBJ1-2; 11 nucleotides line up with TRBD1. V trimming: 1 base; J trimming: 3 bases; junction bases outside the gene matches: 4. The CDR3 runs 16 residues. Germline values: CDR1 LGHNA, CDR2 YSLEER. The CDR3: CASSQGTGGGDYGYTF. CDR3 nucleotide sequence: TGCGCCAGCAGCCAAGGGACAGGGGGCGGTGACTATGGCTACACCTTC.

In DNA form, the CDR3 reads TGTGCCAGCAGCCAATTAGAGCAGGGAGGCCCCCAGCATTTT. Translation gives CASSQLEQGGPQHF. The chain employs TRBV16 and TRBJ1-5, with D perhaps TRBD1 (5 bases). CDR1 and CDR2 from the germline V gene are KGHSY and FQNENV. The ends were cut back, 1 base at V and 10 bases at J, with 14 bases in the middle. This CDR3 has 14 residues.

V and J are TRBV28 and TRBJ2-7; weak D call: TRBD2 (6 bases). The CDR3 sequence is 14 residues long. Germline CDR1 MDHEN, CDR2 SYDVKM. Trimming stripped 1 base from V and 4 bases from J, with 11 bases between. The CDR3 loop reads CASSLFGGGYEQYF. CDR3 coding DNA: TGTGCCAGCAGTTTATTTGGGGGAGGATACGAGCAGTACTTC.

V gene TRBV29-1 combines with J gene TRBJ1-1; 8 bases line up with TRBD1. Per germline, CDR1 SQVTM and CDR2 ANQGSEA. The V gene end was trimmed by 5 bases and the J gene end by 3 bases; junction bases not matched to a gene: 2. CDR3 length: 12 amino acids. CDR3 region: CSVSQGDTEAFF. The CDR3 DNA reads TGCAGCGTTTCACAGGGGGACACTGAAGCTTTCTTT.

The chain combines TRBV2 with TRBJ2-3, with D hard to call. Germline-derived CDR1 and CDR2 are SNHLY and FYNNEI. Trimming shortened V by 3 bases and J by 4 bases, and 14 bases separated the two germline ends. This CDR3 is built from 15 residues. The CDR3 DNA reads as TGTGCCAGCAGTGATCGAGCGCAGCTCCCAGATACGCAGTATTTT. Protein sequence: CASSDRAQLPDTQYF.

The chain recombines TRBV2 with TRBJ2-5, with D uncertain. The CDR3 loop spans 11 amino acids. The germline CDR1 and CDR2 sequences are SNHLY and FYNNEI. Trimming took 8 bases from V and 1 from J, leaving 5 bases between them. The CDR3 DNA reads TGTGCCAGCGAGATCCAAGAGACCCAGTACTTC. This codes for CASEIQETQYF. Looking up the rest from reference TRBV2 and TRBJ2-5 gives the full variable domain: EPEVTQTPSHQVTQMGQEVILRCVPISNHLYFYWYRQILGQKVEFLVSFYNNEISEKSEIFDDQFSVERPDGSNFTLKIRSTKLEDSAMYFCASEIQETQYFGPGTRLLVL.